The rows below give T cell receptor beta chains drawn from one sample of a study of T cell responses to AZD1222 COVID-19 vaccine. Measured with immunoSEQ multiplex PCR; TCRdb has only the in-frame clones, and not every one. The profile shows approximately 110,000 clones, under 85% of them singletons. The sequenced sample was peripheral blood, obtained on day 0 of AZD1222 vaccination. These receptors were obtained from an adult in good health. Each CDR3 is given with its conserved first and last residue. D genes are given only for firm matches. A clone size is listed for some rows: how often the clone was seen (once, few, many), or a class if it is expanded.

V,D,J,size,DNA,CDR3
TRBV18,NA,TRBJ1-1,NA,TGTGCCAGCTCACCACGGGAAAACACTGAAGCTTTCTTT,CASSPRENTEAFF
TRBV10-1,NA,TRBJ1-1,NA,TGCGCCAGCAGTGAGGCTTTTAACAGAGCTGTTAGGTGCACTGAAGCTTTCTTT,CASSEAFNRAVRCTEAFF
TRBV5-6,NA,TRBJ1-2,NA,TGTGCCAGCAGCTTAGGAGGGGATGGCTACACCTTC,CASSLGGDGYTF
TRBV5-4,TRBD1,TRBJ2-5,NA,TGTGCCAGCAGCACACAGGGGGGAGAGACCCAGTACTTC,CASSTQGGETQYF
TRBV7-6,TRBD1,TRBJ2-1,NA,TGTGCCAGCACCCAACAGGGGGCGCCTCACAATGAGCAGTTCTTC,CASTQQGAPHNEQFF
TRBV5-5,NA,TRBJ2-3,NA,TGTGCCAGCAGCTTGGACCAGAACACAGATACGCAGTATTTT,CASSLDQNTDTQYF
TRBV5-4,NA,TRBJ1-1,once,TGTGCCAGCAGCCCCCGAGGGGGGGCGGGCACTGAAGCTTTCTTT,CASSPRGGAGTEAFF
TRBV9,TRBD1,TRBJ1-1,medium-sized,TGTGCCAGCAGCGGACAGGGGAGAGAAGCTTTCTTT,CASSGQGREAFF
TRBV9,NA,TRBJ2-1,NA,TGTGCCAGCAGCCCCCCTTCGGCGTCGGACAGAATATACAATGAGCAGTTCTTC,CASSPPSASDRIYNEQFF
TRBV2,NA,TRBJ1-6,once,TGTGCCAGCAGTGAAGGCGGGTTTAATAATTCACCCCTCCACTTT,CASSEGGFNNSPLHF
TRBV2,NA,TRBJ1-2,NA,TGTGCCAGCACCTACAGGGACTACTATGGCTACACCTTC,CASTYRDYYGYTF
TRBV7-6,TRBD2,TRBJ2-2,NA,TGTGCCAGCAGCTTACGGACTAGCGGGGGCCAGAACACCGGGGAGCTGTTTTTT,CASSLRTSGGQNTGELFF
TRBV28,TRBD1,TRBJ2-7,NA,TGTGCCAGCAGTTTAGGGACAGGGTATTCGTTGCAGTACTTC,CASSLGTGYSLQYF
TRBV4-1,NA,TRBJ1-2,NA,TGCGCCAGCAGCCAAGAAGATCCCCCAGGGATGAGTGGCTACACCTTC,CASSQEDPPGMSGYTF
TRBV21-1,NA,TRBJ1-3,NA,TGTGCCAGCAGCAAAGCGGGACAGAACTTCTCTGGAAACACCATATATTTT,CASSKAGQNFSGNTIYF
TRBV5-4,TRBD1,TRBJ2-2,NA,TGTGCCAGCAGCTTGGGACAGGGGGCCGAGGGGGAGCTGTTTTTT,CASSLGQGAEGELFF
TRBV6-5,TRBD1,TRBJ1-6,NA,TGTGCCAGCAAATGGACAGGGGCGAATTCACCCCTCCACTTT,CASKWTGANSPLHF
TRBV9,TRBD2,TRBJ2-7,few,TGTGCCAGCAGCGTAGGGCCCGGGACTAGCGGGTTCGAGCAGTACTTC,CASSVGPGTSGFEQYF
TRBV18,NA,TRBJ2-7,NA,TGTGCCAGCTCCCGGGATCCGACCTACGAGCAGTACTTC,CASSRDPTYEQYF
TRBV10-3,TRBD1,TRBJ2-7,NA,TGTGCCATTGGGACAGGGACCTACGAGCAGTACTTC,CAIGTGTYEQYF
TRBV29-1,TRBD1,TRBJ1-4,few,TGCAGCGTCCAGGACAGGGCAACTAATGAAAAACTGTTTTTT,CSVQDRATNEKLFF
TRBV12-3/TRBV12-4,NA,TRBJ1-1,once,TGTGCCAGCAGTTTGACCCAGGCTGAAGCTTTCTTT,CASSLTQAEAFF
TRBV28,NA,TRBJ1-1,once,TGTGCCAGCAGTTTGAGGCCTGCTGGGGGAACTGAAGCTTTCTTT,CASSLRPAGGTEAFF
TRBV6-6,NA,TRBJ1-1,NA,TGTGCCAGCAGGGGACGGGTGAACACTGAAGCTTTCTTT,CASRGRVNTEAFF
TRBV6-2/TRBV6-3,NA,TRBJ2-6,NA,TGTGCCAGCAGTTACGGGGGCTCTGGGGCCAACGTCCTGACTTTC,CASSYGGSGANVLTF
TRBV6-5,NA,TRBJ1-2,once,TGTGCCAGCAGTCTAAACGAGGGGTATGGCTACACCTTC,CASSLNEGYGYTF
TRBV9,NA,TRBJ2-2,few,TGTGCCAGCAGCGTAGAAATGGGCCTTCCTAACACCGGGGAGCTGTTTTTT,CASSVEMGLPNTGELFF
TRBV10-1,NA,TRBJ2-7,NA,TGCGCCAGCAGGTTGGGGACTGATGACCGCAGCGCCTACGAGCAGTACTTC,CASRLGTDDRSAYEQYF
TRBV6-2/TRBV6-3,TRBD1,TRBJ1-2,NA,TGTGCCAGCAGTCCCGCGACAGGGCCTAACTATGGCTACACCTTC,CASSPATGPNYGYTF
TRBV20-1,NA,TRBJ2-1,NA,TGCAGTGCTAAATACAATGAGCAGTTCTTC,CSAKYNEQFF
TRBV28,NA,TRBJ2-1,NA,TGTGCCAGCAGATCCCCCGAGGGGACACTACAGTTCTTC,CASRSPEGTLQFF
TRBV19,NA,TRBJ2-1,NA,TGTGCCAGTAGTAAGGGAGGAGCACAGCTCAATGAGCAGTTCTTC,CASSKGGAQLNEQFF
TRBV6-5,NA,TRBJ2-3,NA,TGTGCCAGCAGTTACGACAGGTCAAGCACAGATACGCAGTATTTT,CASSYDRSSTDTQYF
TRBV12-3/TRBV12-4,NA,TRBJ2-7,once,TGTGCCAGCAGCCGGGTTGAGCAGTACTTC,CASSRVEQYF
TRBV6-2/TRBV6-3,NA,TRBJ1-5,medium-sized,TGTGCCAGCAGTGGGGCAGGGAACAATCAGCCCCAGCATTTT,CASSGAGNNQPQHF
TRBV7-2,NA,TRBJ2-3,few,TGTGCCAGCAGCAACCTGAGGGCGGTGGATACGCAGTATTTT,CASSNLRAVDTQYF
TRBV5-4,TRBD1,TRBJ2-5,NA,TGTGCCAGCAGCTCGCCGACAGGGTTGGAGACCCAGTACTTC,CASSSPTGLETQYF
TRBV28,NA,TRBJ1-3,few,TGTGCCAGCAGTCCCTTGGCTCCATCGGGAAACACCATATATTTT,CASSPLAPSGNTIYF
TRBV4-1,NA,TRBJ2-7,NA,TGCGCCAGCAGCCAAGACTACCTGACCACAACGAGCTCCTACGAGCAGTACTTC,CASSQDYLTTTSSYEQYF
TRBV11-3,TRBD2,TRBJ2-3,NA,TGTGCCAGCAGCCCGGGCGGGGGGCAAGCAGATACGCAGTATTTT,CASSPGGGQADTQYF
TRBV11-1,NA,TRBJ1-6,NA,TGTGCCAGCAGCTTAGCGCCGGGCCCGACCCGGGCCCTCCACTTT,CASSLAPGPTRALHF
TRBV5-1,NA,TRBJ2-1,NA,TGCGCCAGCAGCGAAAACCGGGGGGCCCTCTGGAATGAGCAGTTCTTC,CASSENRGALWNEQFF
TRBV14,NA,TRBJ2-7,NA,TGTGCCAGCAGCCAAGATAGGCCCGGGACTGCTAATTACGAGCAGTACTTC,CASSQDRPGTANYEQYF
TRBV9,NA,TRBJ1-6,few,TGTGCCAGCAGCGTAGGGGGGGACAAGTCACCCCTCCACTTT,CASSVGGDKSPLHF
TRBV7-2,NA,TRBJ1-1,NA,TGTGCCAGCAGCTTGCTCACTGAAGCTTTCTTT,CASSLLTEAFF
TRBV12-3/TRBV12-4,NA,TRBJ1-5,NA,TGTGCCAGCAGTTTCGCCAGGGGTCAGCCCCAGCATTTT,CASSFARGQPQHF
TRBV27,NA,TRBJ2-7,NA,TGTGCCAGCAGTTTAGGGGTCAGGGGCCACGAGCAGTACTTC,CASSLGVRGHEQYF
TRBV30,NA,TRBJ1-2,NA,TGTGCCTGGAGAGGCAGGGAGAACTATGGCTACACCTTC,CAWRGRENYGYTF
TRBV19,NA,TRBJ1-5,NA,TGTGCCAGTCGACCCCTCCCATCCGGGCAATCAGCCCAGCATTTT,CASRPLPSGQSAQHF
TRBV12-3/TRBV12-4,NA,TRBJ2-4,NA,TGTGCCAGCAGGCGGGAAGGGGTAGTCATTCAGTACTTC,CASRREGVVIQYF
TRBV28,NA,TRBJ2-1,NA,TGTGCCAGCAGTGCTATAGGACAGCCTCCAACCTACAATGAGCAGTTCTTC,CASSAIGQPPTYNEQFF
TRBV18,NA,TRBJ2-7,NA,TGTGCCAGCTCACAGGGAGGGGGAACCTACGAGCAGTACTTC,CASSQGGGTYEQYF
TRBV6-4,NA,TRBJ1-6,few,TGTGCCAGCAAAGATGGGGATTCACCCCTCCACTTT,CASKDGDSPLHF
TRBV6-5,NA,TRBJ1-1,NA,TGTGCCAGCAAGGGCAAGCTGAACACTGAAGCTTTCTTT,CASKGKLNTEAFF
TRBV29-1,NA,TRBJ2-7,NA,TGCAGCGTTGACGGTGGCAGCGACTACGAGCAGTACTTC,CSVDGGSDYEQYF
TRBV6-2/TRBV6-3,NA,TRBJ2-7,NA,TGTGCCAGCAGTTACCCGGTTGGTGAGCAGTACTTC,CASSYPVGEQYF
TRBV7-9,TRBD1,TRBJ1-5,NA,TGTGCCAGCAGTTTTACAGGGGCCCCCGATCAGCCCCAGCATTTT,CASSFTGAPDQPQHF
TRBV7-6,NA,TRBJ2-7,few,TGTGCCAGCAGCCCTCTGGACAGCCCTTCCAGCTACGAGCAGTACTTC,CASSPLDSPSSYEQYF
TRBV19,TRBD1,TRBJ1-3,NA,TGTGCCAGTAGTCCCCAGGGGGCCTTCTCTGGAAACACCATATATTTT,CASSPQGAFSGNTIYF
TRBV6-5,NA,TRBJ2-7,NA,TGTGCCAGCAGTCCGGACTACGAGCAGTACTTC,CASSPDYEQYF